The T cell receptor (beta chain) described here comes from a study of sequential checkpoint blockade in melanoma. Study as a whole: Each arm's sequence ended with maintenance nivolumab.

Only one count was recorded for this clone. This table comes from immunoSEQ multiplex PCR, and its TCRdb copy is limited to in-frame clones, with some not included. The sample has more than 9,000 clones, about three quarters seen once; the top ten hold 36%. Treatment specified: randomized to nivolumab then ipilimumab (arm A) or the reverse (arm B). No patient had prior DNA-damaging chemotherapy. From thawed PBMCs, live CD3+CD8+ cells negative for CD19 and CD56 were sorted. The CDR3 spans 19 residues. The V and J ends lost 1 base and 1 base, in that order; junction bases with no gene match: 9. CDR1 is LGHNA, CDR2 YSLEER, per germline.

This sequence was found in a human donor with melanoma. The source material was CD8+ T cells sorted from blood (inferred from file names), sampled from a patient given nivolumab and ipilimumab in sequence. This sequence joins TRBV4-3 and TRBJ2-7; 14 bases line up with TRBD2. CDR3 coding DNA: TGCGCCAGCAGCCAAGGCGGGACTAGCGGGAGAGATTATTCCTACGAGCAGTACTTC. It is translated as CASSQGGTSGRDYSYEQYF.